Listed here are 8 T cell receptor beta chains from one sample, sequenced in a study of blood T cell repertoires in COVID-19. The data were produced by immunoSEQ multiplex PCR, yet TCRdb's version contains in-frame clones alone and is incomplete. The sample records fewer than 600,000 clones, roughly 90% being singletons. Sequenced: PBMCs or T cells enriched from blood (not recorded which). These receptors were obtained from a woman aged 40 to 50 who had recovered from COVID-19.

Of note for this clone: The identical CDR3 is also encoded by other nucleotide sequences in the sample. This chain joins TRBV12-3 or TRBV12-4 and TRBJ1-1, with D tentatively TRBD1 (6 bases). V was pared by 5 bases and J by 5 bases, with 12 bases between. The CDR3 spans 13 residues. CDR3 bases: TGTGCCAGCAGTCGCACAGGGAGTACTGAAGCTTTCTTT. This encodes CASSRTGSTEAFF.

This clone was seen a few times. The chain joins TRBV5-1 to TRBJ2-3; TRBD1 agrees at 7 bases. The CDR3 is 15 residues long. V was pared by 1 base and J by 0 bases, with 2 bases of the junction left unmatched. CDR1 SGHRS and CDR2 YFSETQ come from the germline V gene. For the CDR3, the DNA is TGCGCCAGCAGCTTGTGGGGACAGAGCACAGATACGCAGTATTTT. Protein sequence: CASSLWGQSTDTQYF.

Details on this clone: Other DNA sequences within the sample encode an identical CDR3. CDR3 residues: CASSGGNSNQPQHF. In nucleotides, the CDR3 is TGTGCCAGCTCCGGGGGTAATAGCAATCAGCCCCAGCATTTT. This chain uses TRBV18 with TRBJ1-5, with D tentatively TRBD1 (5 bases). Germline loops: CDR1 KGHSH, CDR2 LQKENI. This CDR3 spans 14 amino acids. V gave up 6 bases and J gave up 0 bases, with 9 bases separating them.

The chain uses TRBV11-2 and TRBJ1-4; D call uncertain. The CDR3 covers 13 residues. V gave up 5 bases and J gave up 7 bases, with 11 bases separating them. Germline V gives CDR1 SGHAT, CDR2 FQNNGV. The chain's CDR3 is CASSLSSGEKLFF. The DNA for the CDR3 is TGTGCCAGCAGCCTTAGCTCGGGTGAAAAACTGTTTTTT.

The chain uses TRBV11-2 and TRBJ2-7; TRBD2 aligns across 9 bases. From germline, CDR1 is SGHAT and CDR2 FQNNGV. V was pared by 2 bases and J by 3 bases, with 8 bases of the junction left unmatched. There are 16 residues in the CDR3. The CDR3 is CASSLSGTSRVYEQYF. The CDR3 DNA reads TGTGCCAGCAGCTTATCCGGGACTAGCAGAGTCTACGAGCAGTACTTC.

This chain connects TRBV5-1 to TRBJ2-5, with TRBD1 identical over 9 bases. V shed 4 bases and J 5 bases; nucleotides not matched to a gene: 9. Germline assignment: CDR1 SGHRS and CDR2 YFSETQ. The CDR3 contains 15 residues. CDR3 nucleotides: TGCGCCAGCAGCCCCCGGGACAGGGAGGGCGAGACCCAGTACTTC. Translation gives CASSPRDREGETQYF. The full variable domain, completed using reference TRBV5-1 and TRBJ2-5, is KAGVTQTPRYLIKTRGQQVTLSCSPISGHRSVSWYQQTPGQGLQFLFEYFSETQRNKGNFPGRFSGRQFSNSRSEMNVSTLELGDSALYLCASSPRDREGETQYFGPGTRLLVL.

The chain combines TRBV18 with TRBJ2-5, with D possibly matching TRBD2 (7 bases). Trimming stripped 6 bases from V and 1 base from J, with 12 bases between. The CDR3 length is 14 residues. Germline loops: CDR1 KGHSH, CDR2 LQKENI. The CDR3 sequence: CASSPRGAQETQYF. The CDR3 bases are TGTGCCAGCTCCCCCCGGGGGGCCCAAGAGACCCAGTACTTC.

The chain uses TRBV20-1 and TRBJ1-1; D is unclear. Between the trimmed V and J ends, which lost 5 bases and 8 bases, there was a span of 12 bases. This CDR3 contains 11 residues. Per germline, CDR1 DFQATT and CDR2 SNEGSKA (reference sequence). This CDR3 is CSALRDPEAFF. The CDR3 DNA follows: TGCAGTGCTCTCCGGGATCCCGAAGCTTTCTTT.